One and the same sample provided the 19 T cell receptor beta chains below, sequenced in a study of breast tumors, draining lymph nodes, adjacent tissues. TCRdb reprocessed the multiplex PCR reads with MiXCR, giving one entry per CDR3 protein. This table has over 200,000 distinct CDR3 sequences, about 30% appearing once. Axillary draining lymph nodes of breast cancer patients supplied the node samples. The sequenced sample was axillary lymph node tissue. These receptors were obtained from a female donor with breast cancer. Some clones in this sample may be carry-over from other donors' samples.

This clonotype was counted at least ten times. V is TRBV5-8 and J is TRBJ2-1, with D possibly TRBD1 on 5 matching bases. This CDR3 is built from 12 residues. The V gene's germline CDR1 is SGHTS and CDR2 YDEGEE. V shed 2 bases and J shed 10 bases, with 10 bases lying between them. The CDR3, as DNA: TGTGCCAGCAGCTTCCCGAGACAGGAGCAGTTCTTC. This translates into CASSFPRQEQFF.

This clonotype was found many times. The chain carries TRBV7-3 and TRBJ2-5; 11 nucleotides align to TRBD2. With 5 bases clipped from V and 1 base from J, the junction kept 3 bases outside the gene matches. The length of the CDR3 is 15 residues. Germline V lookup: CDR1 SGHTA, CDR2 FQGTGA. This CDR3 reads CASSLGTSGQETQYF. CDR3 in DNA: TGTGCCAGCAGCCTAGGGACTAGCGGCCAAGAGACCCAGTACTTC.

This clonotype was seen ten or more times. This chain joins TRBV3-1 and TRBJ1-2; tentative D call: TRBD1 (5 bases). CDR3 length equals 17 residues. Trimming took 0 bases from V and 4 from J, leaving 18 bases between them. From germline, CDR1 is LGHDT and CDR2 YNNKEL (reference sequence). The chain's CDR3 is CASSQDGASGDSYGYTF. In nucleotides, the CDR3 is TGTGCCAGCAGCCAAGATGGGGCGTCGGGTGACAGCTATGGCTACACCTTC. The complete variable domain, with remaining parts taken from reference TRBV3-1 and TRBJ1-2, reads DTAVSQTPKYLVTQMGNDKSIKCEQNLGHDTMYWYKQDSKKFLKIMFSYNNKELIINETVPNRFSPKSPDKAHLNLHINSLELGDSAVYFCASSQDGASGDSYGYTFGSGTRLTVV.

At least ten counts were recorded for this clonotype. The chain carries TRBV12-3 or TRBV12-4 and TRBJ1-6; tentative D call: TRBD1 (5 bases). V lost 3 bases, J lost 7 bases, and 7 bases lay in between. The CDR3 consists of 13 residues. The CDR3 DNA sequence: TGTGCCAGCAGTTTGGGGCAGAATTCACCCCTCCACTTT. Amino acids: CASSLGQNSPLHF.

The rearrangement links TRBV10-3 to TRBJ2-1, with no clear D. CDR1 and CDR2 from the germline V gene are ENHRY and SYGVKD. The CDR3 runs 13 residues. The CDR3 loop reads CARDPDGGEEQFF. The CDR3 bases are TGTGCTAGAGACCCGGATGGCGGCGAGGAGCAGTTCTTC.

About this clonotype itself: This could be a read error, since a much larger clone is one nucleotide away. The chain has TRBV6-5 and TRBJ2-1, with no clear D. CDR1 and CDR2 from the germline V gene are MNHEY and SVGAGI. The CDR3 extends over 13 amino acids. Trimming stripped 5 bases from V and 5 bases from J, with 10 bases between. CDR3 bases: TGTGCCAGCAGTCACTTGAACGACAATGAGCAGTTCTTC. Its protein product is CASSHLNDNEQFF.

In its sample, this clonotype was seen many times. The chain joins TRBV6-2 or TRBV6-3 to TRBJ2-7; no clear D gene. Trimming left V 8 bases short and J 7 bases short, with 21 bases between. The CDR3 loop spans 14 amino acids. Germline V CDR1 and CDR2: MNHEY, SVGEGT. CDR3 coding DNA: TGTGCCAGCCGTAAGTCGCTAGGGCCCAGGGAGCAGTACTTC. Encoded protein: CASRKSLGPREQYF.

The CDR3 sequence: CASSSATGANSPLHF. Here the CDR3 DNA reads TGCGCCAGCAGCTCAGCTACAGGGGCCAATTCACCCCTCCACTTT. The chain employs TRBV5-1 and TRBJ1-6; TRBD1 agrees at 7 bases. Trimming took 3 bases from V and 7 from J; bases not matched to a gene: 7. The CDR3 contains 15 residues. Per the germline V gene, CDR1 is SGHRS and CDR2 is YFSETQ.

Worth noting for this clonotype: Compared with germline, one end of the junction differs, possibly owing to a read error. This chain connects TRBV6-4 to TRBJ2-3, with 8 nucleotides matching TRBD2. Germline V gene data show CDR1 as MRHNA and CDR2 as SNTAGT. The CDR3 sequence is 18 residues long. The CDR3 sequence is CASSHSVVAGRPTDTQYF. In nucleotides, the CDR3 is TGTGCCAGCAGTCACTCTGTAGTAGCGGGAAGGCCGACAGATACGCAGTATTTT.

For the CDR3, the DNA is TGTGCCAGCAGTGCCGGGGCCCCGCGGACAGATACGCAGTATTTT. Translating gives CASSAGAPRTDTQYF. The chain employs TRBV2 and TRBJ2-3; the D gene could be TRBD1 or TRBD2 (5 bases each). Germline CDR1 SNHLY, CDR2 FYNNEI. Trimming stripped 4 bases from V and 3 bases from J, with 14 bases between. The CDR3 runs to 15 residues.

Comments on this clonotype: This sequence may be a read error, since a much larger clone differs from it by one base. This chain joins TRBV7-3 and TRBJ2-6, with a possible D match to TRBD1 (7 bases). This CDR3 spans 18 amino acids. The germline V gene encodes CDR1 SGHTA and CDR2 FQGTGA. The CDR3 region has the DNA TGTGCCAGCAGCCCGGCAGGGGGGCGTAATTCTGGGGCCCACGTCCTGACTTTC. It is translated as CASSPAGGRNSGAHVLTF.

This clonotype has a count of ten or more. This chain links TRBV7-9 with TRBJ2-7; no clear D. The CDR3 totals 13 residues. Germline V gene data show CDR1 as SEHNR and CDR2 as FQNEAQ (reference sequence). V was pared by 1 base and J by 2 bases, with 6 bases between. The CDR3 protein is CASSLDLTYEQYF. For the CDR3, the DNA is TGTGCCAGCAGCTTAGATCTTACCTACGAGCAGTACTTC.

This clonotype was seen many times. The genes are TRBV5-6 and TRBJ2-7; 12 bases align to TRBD2. The ends lost 2 bases at V and 4 bases at J; junction bases unmatched: 10. Germline V lookup: CDR1 SGHDT, CDR2 YYEEEE. CDR3 length equals 17 residues. CDR3 nucleotides: TGTGCCAGCAGCTTCAGGACTAGCGGGAAGATCATGTACGAGCAGTACTTC. This codes for CASSFRTSGKIMYEQYF.

This clonotype was counted a few times. This could be a read error, since a much larger clone is one nucleotide away. As the CDR3 is not closed by the conserved phenylalanine or tryptophan, this likely results from a read error. The CDR3 sequence is CASSSASLAGDVEQYS. CDR3 DNA: TGTGCCAGTAGTTCCGCGTCACTAGCGGGGGACGTCGAGCAGTACTCC. The V call is TRBV19, the J call TRBJ2-7, with TRBD2 matching 11 bases. The CDR3 length is 16 residues. Germline trimming cut 5 bases from V and 6 bases from J; bases unmatched to any gene: 12. Germline V lookup: CDR1 LNHDA, CDR2 SQIVND (reference sequence).

This clonotype was picked up many times. The chain combines TRBV29-1 with TRBJ1-2; tentatively, D is TRBD1 (5 bases). Germline CDR1 is SQVTM and CDR2 is ANQGSEA. The CDR3 is 11 amino acids. Trimming pared 6 bases from V and 5 bases from J, leaving 10 bases between. In DNA form, the CDR3 reads TGCAGCGTCGGGACGGAATATGGCTACACCTTC. It encodes CSVGTEYGYTF.

This clonotype was observed a few times. At one boundary the junction diverges from the germline segment, which might be a read error. The J gene is TRBJ2-1, the V gene TRBV18; weak D call: TRBD1 (6 bases). Germline V CDR1 and CDR2: KGHSH, LQKENI. This CDR3 is built from 13 residues. The CDR3 here is CASSPLTGNERFF. CDR3 DNA: TGTGCCAGCTCCCCACTGACAGGAAATGAGCGGTTCTTC.

This clonotype was seen ten or more times. CDR3 bases: TGCGCCAGCAGCACCAATCCGGGGCGAGAAGAGACCCAGTACTTC. Amino acid sequence: CASSTNPGREETQYF. V gene TRBV5-1 combines with J gene TRBJ2-5, with D perhaps being TRBD1 or TRBD2 (5 bases each). This CDR3 is built from 15 residues. With 4 bases removed from V and 3 bases from J, the gap between germline ends came to 16 bases. Germline CDR1 and CDR2: SGHRS and YFSETQ.

This clonotype was counted at least ten times. This chain connects TRBV5-1 to TRBJ2-1; no reliable D call. The CDR3 runs to 14 residues. Germline CDR1 SGHRS, CDR2 YFSETQ. The V end lost 2 bases, the J end lost 7 bases, and 13 bases lay between the germline ends. DNA for the CDR3: TGCGCCAGCAGCTTCCGATTAGCTGATAATGAGCAGTTCTTC. Residues: CASSFRLADNEQFF.

In this sample, this clonotype turned up many times. The CDR3 protein is CASSSRTGDPYEQYF. In DNA, the CDR3 is TGTGCCAGCAGTTCCCGGACAGGGGACCCCTACGAGCAGTACTTC. The chain uses TRBV27 and TRBJ2-7; 9 positions match TRBD1. Germline trimming cut 4 bases from V and 2 bases from J; bases unmatched to any gene: 6. From germline, CDR1 is MNHEY and CDR2 SMNVEV (reference sequence). This CDR3 region has 15 residues.